The sequence of this T cell receptor beta chain was determined in a study of cytomegalovirus exposure and HLA in healthy donors. The PCR had 60 Vbeta and 13 Jbeta primers. The assay was immunoSEQ multiplex PCR, and TCRdb's table has in-frame clones only and misses some. The sample gives 250,000 to 350,000 clones, under 90% of which show up once; over 0.3% is in the top ten. The CDR3 is 20 amino acids. The V segment lost 0 bases and the J segment 0 bases; nucleotides outside the gene matches: 13. CDR1 MNHEY and CDR2 SMNVEV come from the germline V gene (reference sequence). The sample was PBMCs. The V and J genes are TRBV27 and TRBJ2-1; 8 bases match TRBD2. This clonotype originated in a girl aged 2-10 years in good health and CMV-seronegative. The CDR3 bases are TGTGCCAGCAGTTTATCTTACGGGAGGGCCCGAATGAGCTCCTACAATGAGCAGTTCTTC. Translating gives CASSLSYGRARMSSYNEQFF.